The next 11 T cell receptor beta chains were all read from a single sample in a study of blood T cell repertoires in COVID-19. Assay: immunoSEQ multiplex PCR; the TCRdb copy retains only in-frame clones and omits some. The sample includes 240,000 or so clones, 75% to 90% of them seen just once. Source material: peripheral blood. The source of these receptors is a woman aged 30 to 39 who had recovered from COVID-19.

The chain uses TRBV18 and TRBJ2-1; 7 nucleotides match TRBD1. Germline V gene sequence: CDR1 KGHSH, CDR2 LQKENI. This CDR3 spans 14 amino acids. Trimming took 6 bases from V and 6 from J; bases not matched to a gene: 8. In DNA form, the CDR3 reads TGTGCCAGCTCGAAACAGGGGTGGGTCAATGAGCAGTTCTTC. Translation: CASSKQGWVNEQFF.

The chain couples TRBV9 to TRBJ2-2, with 7 nucleotides matching TRBD2. Germline CDR1 and CDR2: SGDLS and YYNGEE. V was clipped by 3 bases and J by 2 bases; unmatched bases: 7. This CDR3 has 16 amino acids. The CDR3 spells CASSARDYPNTGELFF. CDR3 nucleotide sequence: TGTGCCAGCAGCGCCCGGGACTACCCTAACACCGGGGAGCTGTTTTTT.

The chain combines TRBV19 with TRBJ1-5, with a possible D match to TRBD1 (5 bases). The CDR3 is 15 residues long. From germline, CDR1 is LNHDA and CDR2 SQIVND (reference sequence). V dropped 3 bases and J dropped 3 bases, with 12 bases sitting between them. CDR3 nucleotides: TGTGCCAGTAGTATCTACGAGACAGACAATCAGCCCCAGCATTTT. Translation: CASSIYETDNQPQHF.

The chain employs TRBV7-6 and TRBJ2-2, with 8 positions matching TRBD1. The V gene end was trimmed by 5 bases and the J gene end by 1 base; junction bases not matched to a gene: 6. CDR1 and CDR2 (germline): SGHVS, FNYEAQ. The CDR3 runs to 16 residues. CDR3 DNA sequence: TGTGCCAGCAGCCCACTTACAGGGGGGAACACCGGGGAGCTGTTTTTT. Translation gives CASSPLTGGNTGELFF.

The chain employs TRBV7-6 and TRBJ1-1; D possibly corresponds to TRBD1 (6 bases). V was trimmed by 5 bases and J by 3 bases, leaving 19 bases between them. Germline V gives CDR1 SGHVS, CDR2 FNYEAQ. The CDR3 sequence is 16 residues long. CDR3 amino acids: CASSIGGGWSDTEAFF. The CDR3 DNA sequence: TGTGCCAGCAGCATAGGGGGGGGTTGGTCCGACACTGAAGCTTTCTTT.

This clone has just one count. The chain links TRBV6-5 to TRBJ1-1, with D tentatively TRBD1 (6 bases). Germline lookup yields CDR1 MNHEY and CDR2 SVGAGI. CDR3 length: 13 amino acids. Trimming pared 6 bases from V and 1 base from J, leaving 9 bases between. DNA for the CDR3: TGTGCCAGCAGGGGGACAAAGAACACTGAAGCTTTCTTT. Protein: CASRGTKNTEAFF.

The chain is built from TRBV6-5 and TRBJ2-7, with D unresolved. Germline V gene sequence: CDR1 MNHEY, CDR2 SVGAGI. The ends were cut back, 5 bases at V and 2 bases at J, with 13 bases in the middle. CDR3 size: 14 residues. This CDR3 is CASSPGPDPYEQYF. CDR3 in DNA: TGTGCCAGCAGTCCGGGTCCAGACCCCTACGAGCAGTACTTC.

In this sample, this clone turned up a few times. The chain has TRBV5-1 and TRBJ1-4; no clear D. V lost 0 bases to trimming and J lost 7 bases, with 16 bases between them. Germline CDR1 and CDR2: SGHRS and YFSETQ. This CDR3 is 16 amino acids long. The CDR3 DNA reads as TGCGCCAGCAGCTTGGGCCAGGTCTCAGGTGGTGAAAAACTGTTTTTT. It yields the protein CASSLGQVSGGEKLFF.

The rearrangement uses TRBV7-9 and TRBJ2-1, with a tentative D call TRBD2 (7 bases). From germline, CDR1 is SEHNR and CDR2 FQNEAQ (reference sequence). CDR3 length equals 14 residues. Between the trimmed V and J ends, which lost 2 bases and 7 bases, there was a span of 12 bases. The CDR3 is CASSLIGGQNEQFF. Written as DNA, the CDR3 is TGTGCCAGCAGCTTAATCGGGGGGCAGAATGAGCAGTTCTTC.

The J gene is TRBJ2-7, the V gene TRBV10-3; 9 positions agree with TRBD1. V shed 7 bases and J 0 bases; nucleotides not matched to a gene: 7. This CDR3 is 15 amino acids long. Germline V gene sequence: CDR1 ENHRY, CDR2 SYGVKD. CDR3 sequence (DNA): TGTGCCATCAAAGTCGACAGGGGGATCTCCTACGAGCAGTACTTC. Its protein product is CAIKVDRGISYEQYF.

The chain recombines TRBV2 with TRBJ1-1, with D hard to call. This CDR3 has 11 amino acids. V was shortened by 7 bases and J by 7 bases, with 10 bases between the two germline ends. The germline V gene encodes CDR1 SNHLY and CDR2 FYNNEI. CDR3: CASNPGDEAFF. The CDR3 coding sequence is TGTGCCAGCAATCCGGGAGATGAAGCTTTCTTT.